This T cell receptor (beta chain) was identified in a study of blood T cell repertoires in COVID-19. Study at large: PBMCs, B-cell-depleted T cells, or T cells provided the cDNA or gDNA that made up the material.

This clone has only one observation. In the authors' workflow: Estimated nucleated cell counts came from reference gene primer amplification. The protocol was immunoSEQ multiplex PCR, while the TCRdb copy is restricted to in-frame clones and leaves out a portion. V, J and clone size were drawn from that table, and D and trimming were deduced from the DNA. The repertoire consists of roughly 180,000 clones, with roughly 80% occurring once and the leading ten covering roughly 5%. The CDR3 has 17 residues. V was pared by 5 bases and J by 6 bases, with 11 bases of the junction left unmatched. Germline V gives CDR1 SEHNR, CDR2 FQNEAQ (reference sequence). Participant age was about 18 to 89 years, and participants resided in approximately 25 US areas. Clinical history as reported by participants underpinned cohort assignment.

The J gene is TRBJ2-2, the V gene TRBV7-9; 11 bases agree with TRBD2. This clonotype was sampled from a woman in her thirties or forties with acute COVID-19. The specimen was PBMCs or T cells enriched from blood (not recorded which). This CDR3 reads CASSALGSSGRPGELFF. As DNA, the CDR3 is TGTGCCAGCAGCGCCTTAGGGTCTAGCGGGAGGCCCGGGGAGCTGTTTTTT.